This TCR beta chain was captured by sequencing in a study of human T cells and chemical hapten exposure. TCRdb redid the calling of the RACE reads with MiXCR, one entry per CDR3 protein. The data show tens of thousands of distinct CDR3 sequences, with approximately 10% seen just once and approximately 7% held by the top ten. Documented time point: patch test 2, 6 weeks after DPC sensitization. Treatment: therapeutic diphenylcyclopropenone sensitization with weekly scalp DPC. Participating donors were patients with alopecia, aged 18 to 70 years, considered appropriate candidates for DPC. Material: whole blood, obtained in connection with sensitization to the hapten diphenylcyclopropenone (DPC). The receptor comes from a woman between 45 and 60 years old with alopecia areata. Some clones in this sample may be carry-over from other donors' samples.

CDR3 DNA: TGTGCCAGTAGTATATTTCCTCCCAGGGGCAAAAACATTCAGTACTTC. Translated, it gives CASSIFPPRGKNIQYF. The chain uses TRBV19 and TRBJ2-4; D is possibly TRBD1 (6 bases). The CDR3 length is 16 residues. The germline V and J ends were trimmed by 2 bases and 3 bases, with 14 bases remaining between them. CDR1 is LNHDA, CDR2 SQIVND, per germline (reference sequence).